Shown below are 25 T cell receptor beta chains from a single sample sequenced in a study of human T cells and chemical hapten exposure. Time point denoted: patch test 3, about 24 weeks after DPC sensitization. Treatment noted: therapeutic diphenylcyclopropenone sensitization with weekly scalp DPC. TCRdb re-analysed the RACE reads in MiXCR, keeping a single row per CDR3 protein. The sample includes fewer than 200,000 distinct CDR3 sequences, about a quarter of them seen just once. The specimen comprised whole blood, sampled in connection with sensitization to the hapten diphenylcyclopropenone (DPC). Receptor source: a woman under 30 with alopecia areata. Some clones in this sample may be carry-over from other donors' samples.

This clonotype was seen a few times. The gene calls are TRBV24-1 and TRBJ1-1, with TRBD1 matching over 7 bases. The V gene's germline CDR1 is KGHDR and CDR2 SFDVKD. V was clipped by 3 bases and J by 4 bases; unmatched bases: 7. The CDR3 contains 15 residues. The CDR3 coding sequence is TGTGCCACCAGTGATCCCCGACAGGGCTCCACTGAAGCTTTCTTT. Protein product: CATSDPRQGSTEAFF.

This clonotype was seen many times. CDR3 amino acids: CASSQEQGSYEQYF. DNA for the CDR3: TGCGCCAGCAGCCAAGAACAGGGCTCCTACGAGCAGTACTTC. The gene calls are TRBV4-3 and TRBJ2-7; a weak D match, TRBD1 (6 bases). The length of the CDR3 is 14 residues. V was shortened by 0 bases and J by 0 bases, with 6 bases between the two germline ends. The germline V gene encodes CDR1 LGHNA and CDR2 YSLEER.

V is TRBV11-2 and J is TRBJ2-3, with D perhaps matching TRBD1 (6 bases). V lost 5 bases to trimming and J lost 2 bases, with 14 bases between them. Germline CDR1 and CDR2: SGHAT and FQNNGV. The CDR3 is 15 residues long. CDR3 amino acids: CASSPRGFVTDTQYF. The CDR3 region has the DNA TGTGCCAGCAGCCCCAGGGGTTTTGTCACAGATACGCAGTATTTT.

Only a few counts were recorded for this clonotype. The V gene is TRBV9, the J gene TRBJ1-2, with a tentative D call TRBD1 (6 bases). Trimming removed 6 bases at V and 2 bases at J, with 14 bases between. The CDR3 totals 14 residues. The germline V gene has CDR1 SGDLS and CDR2 YYNGEE. The CDR3 region has the DNA TGTGCCAGCAAAGGACAGTCCTCCAACTATGGCTACACCTTC. As protein: CASKGQSSNYGYTF. Together with reference TRBV9 and TRBJ1-2, the CDR3 gives the full variable domain: DSGVTQTPKHLITATGQRVTLRCSPRSGDLSVYWYQQSLDQGLQFLIQYYNGEERAKGNILERFSAQQFPDLHSELNLSSLELGDSALYFCASKGQSSNYGYTFGSGTRLTVV.

Only a few counts were recorded for this clonotype. The gene calls are TRBV4-1 and TRBJ1-1; no reliable D call. The ends were cut back, 0 bases at V and 8 bases at J, with 10 bases in the middle. The CDR3 loop spans 13 amino acids. Germline CDR1 reads MGHRA; CDR2 reads YSYEKL. The CDR3 reads CASSQDSRVEAFF. For the CDR3, the DNA is TGCGCCAGCAGCCAAGATTCAAGGGTAGAAGCTTTCTTT.

This clonotype was found a few times. The chain carries TRBV28 and TRBJ1-5, with a weak D call TRBD1 (6 bases). The CDR3 totals 13 residues. Germline V gene sequence: CDR1 MDHEN, CDR2 SYDVKM. V was trimmed by 5 bases and J by 4 bases, leaving 9 bases between them. CDR3 DNA: TGTGCCAGCAGTGACAGGCCAAATCAGCCCCAGCATTTT. Residues: CASSDRPNQPQHF.

This clonotype has just a few counts. This chain joins TRBV7-9 and TRBJ2-1; 7 positions match TRBD1. This CDR3 has 15 amino acids. Trimming cost V 5 bases and J 1 base; bases outside gene matches: 5. Germline CDR1 reads SEHNR; CDR2 reads FQNEAQ (reference sequence). The CDR3, as DNA: TGTGCCAGCAGCGCTTACAGGGGTTCCTACAATGAGCAGTTCTTC. Encoded protein: CASSAYRGSYNEQFF.

The V and J genes are TRBV9 and TRBJ2-7, with D possibly matching TRBD2 (6 bases). The CDR3 runs 14 residues. V was clipped by 4 bases and J by 7 bases, with 18 bases between them. The germline V gene encodes CDR1 SGDLS and CDR2 YYNGEE. In DNA, the CDR3 is TGTGCCAGCAGCCCAGCAGGGAGGACCCGAGAGCAGTACTTC. Its translation is CASSPAGRTREQYF.

This clonotype was detected many times. The chain has TRBV9 and TRBJ2-1; D unclear. The germline CDR1 and CDR2 sequences are SGDLS and YYNGEE. This CDR3 has 16 residues. V gave up 4 bases and J gave up 0 bases, with 14 bases separating them. The CDR3 bases are TGTGCCAGCAGCCCCTGGTCTGCCAGCTCCTACAATGAGCAGTTCTTC. It specifies CASSPWSASSYNEQFF.

This clonotype was recorded at least ten times. The chain is built from TRBV7-3 and TRBJ2-1; D is perhaps TRBD2 (5 bases). CDR1 is SGHTA and CDR2 is FQGTGA in the germline V gene. V was trimmed by 5 bases and J by 10 bases, leaving 9 bases between them. This CDR3 region has 11 residues. The CDR3 loop is CASSPGIEQFF. CDR3 bases: TGTGCCAGCAGCCCGGGGATAGAGCAGTTCTTC.

This clonotype was observed at least ten times. In DNA, the CDR3 is TGTGCCAGCAGTGGGGGACTAGCGGGAGAGACCCAGTACTTC. The encoded protein is CASSGGLAGETQYF. This chain joins TRBV27 and TRBJ2-5; 12 bases match TRBD2. The CDR3 totals 14 residues. V dropped 5 bases and J dropped 4; count of bases not matched to a gene: 2. Germline V CDR1 and CDR2: MNHEY, SMNVEV (reference sequence).

In its sample, this clonotype was seen a few times. The rearrangement uses TRBV20-1 and TRBJ2-7, with D unclear. CDR3 length: 12 amino acids. V shed 5 bases and J shed 6 bases, with 14 bases lying between them. Per germline, CDR1 DFQATT and CDR2 SNEGSKA (reference sequence). In DNA, the CDR3 is TGCAGTGCTCAGGAAGGCAGCTTCGAGCAGTACTTC. It is translated as CSAQEGSFEQYF.

This clonotype was picked up a small number of times. The J gene is TRBJ2-3, the V gene TRBV10-2; D possibly corresponds to TRBD1 (5 bases). V lost 7 bases and J 0 bases, leaving 17 bases between the germline ends. The length of the CDR3 is 16 residues. The germline CDR1 and CDR2 sequences are WSHSY and SAAADI. The CDR3 region has the DNA TGCGCCAGCACCGGAGCGACAGCGTTCAGCACAGATACGCAGTATTTT. This translates into CASTGATAFSTDTQYF.

This clonotype was observed a few times. V gene TRBV20-1 combines with J gene TRBJ2-1; the match to TRBD2 covers 12 bases. Germline-derived CDR1 and CDR2 are DFQATT and SNEGSKA (reference sequence). V lost 0 bases and J lost 6; bases outside the gene matches: 6. This CDR3 contains 16 residues. The CDR3 protein is CSARDLGLAGSNEQFF. As DNA, the CDR3 is TGCAGTGCTAGAGATCTCGGACTAGCGGGGTCCAATGAGCAGTTCTTC.

The genes are TRBV6-5 and TRBJ2-7; D is unclear. The V end was cut by 6 bases, the J end by 5 bases, with 8 bases between. The germline CDR1 and CDR2 sequences are MNHEY and SVGAGI. This CDR3 contains 11 residues. The CDR3 DNA follows: TGTGCCAGCAGCTCAGTCCACGAGCAGTACTTC. Protein sequence: CASSSVHEQYF.

This clonotype occurred a few times. This chain's CDR3 is CASSVGSNTEAFF. DNA of the CDR3: TGTGCCAGCAGTGTGGGGTCGAACACTGAAGCTTTCTTT. The rearrangement joins TRBV6-4 to TRBJ1-1; D is ambiguous. The germline V gene encodes CDR1 MRHNA and CDR2 SNTAGT. The V gene lost 4 bases and the J gene lost 1 base, with 7 bases spanning the gap. This CDR3 is built from 13 residues.

This clonotype was recorded once. Written as DNA, the CDR3 is TGTGCCATCAGTGAGGGGGACAGGGGTAGCGATGAGCAGTTCTTC. It encodes CAISEGDRGSDEQFF. The rearrangement joins TRBV10-3 to TRBJ2-1, with 10 positions matching TRBD1. The CDR3 runs to 15 residues. V lost 2 bases and J lost 8; bases outside the gene matches: 6. Germline values: CDR1 ENHRY, CDR2 SYGVKD.

This clonotype has more than one count but fewer than ten. The chain joins TRBV5-5 to TRBJ2-7; 8 bases are shared with TRBD1. The length of the CDR3 is 13 residues. J gave up 5 bases and V 4 bases, and 5 bases lay outside the gene matches. The V gene's germline CDR1 is SGHKS and CDR2 YYEKEE (reference sequence). The CDR3 loop reads CASSGGQGHEQYF. CDR3 coding DNA: TGTGCCAGCAGCGGTGGACAGGGCCACGAGCAGTACTTC.

The rearrangement links TRBV4-1 to TRBJ1-4; D is perhaps TRBD1 (6 bases). Deletions cut 4 bases from V and 8 bases from J, with 17 bases between. The germline V gene has CDR1 MGHRA and CDR2 YSYEKL. The CDR3 has 15 residues. The CDR3 nucleotides are TGCGCCAGCAGCCTACTGAGCAGGGGCAAGGAAAAACTGTTTTTT. Translation gives CASSLLSRGKEKLFF.

There are a few counts of this clonotype. J is TRBJ1-1 and V is TRBV29-1; D perhaps matches TRBD1 (5 bases). V shed 1 base and J shed 4 bases, with 10 bases lying between them. The CDR3 contains 13 residues. Looked up from germline, CDR1 is SQVTM and CDR2 is ANQGSEA. This chain's CDR3 is CSVEGGVGTEAFF. DNA for the CDR3: TGCAGCGTTGAAGGAGGGGTGGGCACTGAAGCTTTCTTT.

Only a few counts were recorded for this clonotype. The chain joins TRBV6-2 or TRBV6-3 to TRBJ2-7, with 7 bases matching TRBD2. The CDR3 has 14 amino acids. V shed 6 bases and J 6 bases; nucleotides not matched to a gene: 11. From germline, CDR1 is MNHEY and CDR2 SVGEGT. CDR3 coding DNA: TGTGCCAGCAGCTTCTCGGGGGGATCCCTCGAGCAGTACTTC. It yields the protein CASSFSGGSLEQYF.

The chain joins TRBV14 to TRBJ2-3; 9 bases align to TRBD2. CDR1 and CDR2 from the germline V gene are SGHDN and FVKESK. The CDR3 has 15 amino acids. J lost 5 bases, V lost 1 base, and 4 bases had no gene match. CDR3 region: CASSQVGLARDTQYF. For the CDR3, the DNA is TGTGCCAGCAGCCAAGTGGGACTAGCTCGAGATACGCAGTATTTT.

V gene TRBV29-1 combines with J gene TRBJ2-3; 9 positions agree with TRBD1. This CDR3 spans 14 amino acids. V lost 6 bases, J lost 4 bases, and 8 bases stayed unmatched. Germline V lookup: CDR1 SQVTM, CDR2 ANQGSEA. The CDR3 reads CSVWDRVRADTQYF. The CDR3 nucleotides read TGCAGCGTGTGGGACAGGGTTAGGGCAGATACGCAGTATTTT.

V is TRBV7-9 and J is TRBJ2-7; 7 bases map to TRBD2. The V gene's germline CDR1 is SEHNR and CDR2 FQNEAQ (reference sequence). Germline trimming cut 3 bases from V and 3 bases from J; bases unmatched to any gene: 5. The CDR3 spans 14 residues. CDR3 in amino acids: CASSFLERDYEQYF. The CDR3 DNA reads TGTGCCAGCAGCTTTCTGGAGCGGGACTACGAGCAGTACTTC.

A few counts support this clonotype. J is TRBJ2-5 and V is TRBV21-1; the tabulated D call, TRBD1, remains unverified against the DNA. TRBV21-1 is recorded as a pseudogene. This CDR3 spans 13 amino acids. In nucleotides, the CDR3 is TGTGCCAGCTGGGACAGGGGGTCGGAGACCCAGTACTTC. This codes for CASWDRGSETQYF.